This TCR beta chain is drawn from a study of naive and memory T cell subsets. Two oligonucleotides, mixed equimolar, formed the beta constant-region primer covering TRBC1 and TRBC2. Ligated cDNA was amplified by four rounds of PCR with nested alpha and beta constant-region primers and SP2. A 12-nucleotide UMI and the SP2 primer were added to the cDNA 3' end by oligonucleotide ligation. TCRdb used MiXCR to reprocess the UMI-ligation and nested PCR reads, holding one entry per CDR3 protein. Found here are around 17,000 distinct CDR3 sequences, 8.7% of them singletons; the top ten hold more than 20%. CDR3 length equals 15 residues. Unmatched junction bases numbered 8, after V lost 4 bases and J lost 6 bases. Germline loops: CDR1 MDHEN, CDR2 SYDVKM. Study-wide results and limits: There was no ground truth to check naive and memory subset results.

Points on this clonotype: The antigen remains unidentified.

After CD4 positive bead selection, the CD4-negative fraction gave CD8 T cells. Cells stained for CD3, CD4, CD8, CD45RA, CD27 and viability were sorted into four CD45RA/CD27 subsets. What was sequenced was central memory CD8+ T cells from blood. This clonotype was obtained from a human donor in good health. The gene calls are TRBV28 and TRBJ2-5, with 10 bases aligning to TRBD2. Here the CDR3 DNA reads TGTGCCAGCAGTTACGGACTAGCGGAAGGGAAGACCCAGTACTTC. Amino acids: CASSYGLAEGKTQYF.